These T cell receptor beta chains were read from a single sample in a study of blood T cell repertoires in COVID-19. Produced via immunoSEQ multiplex PCR; TCRdb's table is partial and in-frame only. The sample consists of approximately 150,000 clones, 80% to 90% of them appearing once. Input material: peripheral blood. These receptors all stem from a woman in her fifties or sixties with acute or convalescent COVID-19. CDR3s include the opening cysteine and the closing phenylalanine or tryptophan. Each record gives: V gene, D gene, clone size, J gene, CDR3 DNA, CDR3 protein. A D gene is named only where the DNA matches it firmly. Some rows mark clone size as missing; the rest say once, few, many or name a class of expanded clone.

>TRBV28|TRBD1|NA|TRBJ1-1
TGTGCCAGCAGCCGATTATTCGACAGGGGGAACACTGAAGCTTTCTTT
CASSRLFDRGNTEAFF
>TRBV5-1|NA|NA|TRBJ1-1
TGCGCCAGCAGCTTCGCGCCCACAGAGTTGAACACTGAAGCTTTCTTT
CASSFAPTELNTEAFF
>TRBV5-1|TRBD1|NA|TRBJ2-7
TGCGCCAGCAGCTGGGGAGGGACAGGGGTCAACGAGCAGTACTTC
CASSWGGTGVNEQYF
>TRBV9|NA|NA|TRBJ2-2
TGTGCCAGCAGTCGTAGAGGAAACACCGGGGAGCTGTTTTTT
CASSRRGNTGELFF
>TRBV29-1|NA|NA|TRBJ1-1
TGCAGCGGAGGACACCTGAACACTGAAGCTTTCTTT
CSGGHLNTEAFF
>TRBV6-2/TRBV6-3|NA|NA|TRBJ2-5
TGTGCCAGCAGTTACGGACACGACCTCGCGGAGACCCAGTACTTC
CASSYGHDLAETQYF
>TRBV30|NA|NA|TRBJ1-4
TGTGCCTGGAGTTGGGCAGGGCCCTCTAATGAAAAACTGTTTTTT
CAWSWAGPSNEKLFF
>TRBV6-5|TRBD1|NA|TRBJ1-2
TGTGCCAGCAGTCGGACAGGGAGGCACTATGGCTACACCTTC
CASSRTGRHYGYTF
>TRBV9|TRBD1|NA|TRBJ2-1
TGTGCCAGCAGCACCGGGACAGGGGGTTTCTATGAGCAGTTCTTC
CASSTGTGGFYEQFF
>TRBV5-5|NA|NA|TRBJ1-2
TGTGCCAGCAGTGGCGGGGCCTCTAACTATGGCTACACCTTC
CASSGGASNYGYTF
>TRBV4-2|NA|once|TRBJ2-7
TGTGCCAGCAGCCAAGAGGGTCGGACAGCGTACGAGCAGTACTTC
CASSQEGRTAYEQYF
>TRBV13|NA|once|TRBJ1-4
TGTGCCAGCAGCTTACGGGTTATTTCAACTAATGAAAAACTGTTTTTT
CASSLRVISTNEKLFF
>TRBV7-8|NA|few|TRBJ1-6
TGTGCCAGCAGCCTGAAGCAGGGGCGAAATTCACCCCTCCACTTT
CASSLKQGRNSPLHF
>TRBV19|TRBD1|NA|TRBJ1-6
TGTGCCAGTAGTCCCCCCGCAGGACAGGGAAGATATAATTCACCCCTCCACTTT
CASSPPAGQGRYNSPLHF
>TRBV6-2/TRBV6-3|NA|NA|TRBJ2-7
TGTGCCAGCAGTTACTCTAGATACGAGCAGTACTTC
CASSYSRYEQYF
>TRBV29-1|TRBD1|NA|TRBJ2-3
TGCAGCGTTGAAGGCTACTCGACAGGGGGAGGCACAGATACGCAGTATTTT
CSVEGYSTGGGTDTQYF
>TRBV6-5|NA|NA|TRBJ1-3
TGTGCCAGCAGTTACGCTGGACGGGGCTCTGGAAACACCATATATTTT
CASSYAGRGSGNTIYF
>TRBV5-8|NA|NA|TRBJ1-3
TGTGCCAGCAGCTTGCTGCCCGGAGCTGGAAACACCATATATTTT
CASSLLPGAGNTIYF
>TRBV18|TRBD1|NA|TRBJ1-2
TGTGCCAGCTCACCACCGGGACAGGCTAACTATGGCTACACCTTC
CASSPPGQANYGYTF
>TRBV4-2|TRBD1|NA|TRBJ1-1
TGTGCCAGCAGCCAAGGGACAGGGCTGGGCACTGAAGCTTTCTTT
CASSQGTGLGTEAFF
>TRBV19|TRBD1|NA|TRBJ1-2
TGTGCCAGTAGGCCTCGGGACAGGGACTTATCAAACTATGGCTACACCTTC
CASRPRDRDLSNYGYTF
>TRBV6-1|NA|few|TRBJ1-2
TGTGCCAGCAGTGACAGAAACTATGGCTACACCTTC
CASSDRNYGYTF
>TRBV2|TRBD2|NA|TRBJ2-1
TGTGCCAGCGCCGGGACTAGCGGGAGGCCACAGCAGTTCTTC
CASAGTSGRPQQFF
>TRBV28|TRBD1|once|TRBJ1-1
TGTGCCAGCAGGCCCTCTCGGACAGGGAACACTGAAGCTTTCTTT
CASRPSRTGNTEAFF
>TRBV24-1|TRBD1|NA|TRBJ1-2
TGTGCCACCAGTGATTGGACAGGAATCTATGGCTACACCTTC
CATSDWTGIYGYTF
>TRBV11-1|TRBD1|NA|TRBJ1-6
TGTGCCAGCAGCCGGACAGGAAATTCACCCCTCCACTTT
CASSRTGNSPLHF
>TRBV11-3|TRBD1|NA|TRBJ1-2
TGTGCCAGCAACAAAAAACCTACCGGGACAGGGAATAACTATGGCTACACCTTC
CASNKKPTGTGNNYGYTF
>TRBV3-1/TRBV3-2|NA|NA|TRBJ1-5
TGTGCCAGCAGCCAAGTTGAGAGCAATCAGCCCCAGCATTTT
CASSQVESNQPQHF
>TRBV30|TRBD1|NA|TRBJ1-1
TGTGCCTGGAGTCGGGACAGGGGGTACACTGAAGCTTTCTTT
CAWSRDRGYTEAFF
>TRBV4-3|NA|NA|TRBJ1-2
TGCGCCAGCAGCCAAGACTGGCGAGGACACACTAACTATGGCTACACCTTC
CASSQDWRGHTNYGYTF
>TRBV27|NA|NA|TRBJ1-1
TGTGCCAGCAGTTTAAACAGCCCGGCCACTGAAGCTTTCTTT
CASSLNSPATEAFF
>TRBV6-5|TRBD1|NA|TRBJ1-5
TGTGCCAGCAGTTACGCCGGGACAGGGGCCAATCAGCCCCAGCATTTT
CASSYAGTGANQPQHF
>TRBV29-1|NA|NA|TRBJ1-5
TGCAGCGTTGAAGTGCGAACCGGTCAGCCCCAGCATTTT
CSVEVRTGQPQHF
>TRBV14|NA|NA|TRBJ1-4
TGTGCCAGCAGCCCCGGACAGTCCGCTAATGAAAAACTGTTTTTT
CASSPGQSANEKLFF
>TRBV7-3|TRBD1|NA|TRBJ2-1
TGTGCCAGCAGCGGATCTTCACAGGGGTACAATGAGCAGTTCTTC
CASSGSSQGYNEQFF
>TRBV5-1|NA|NA|TRBJ1-6
TGCGCCAGCAGCTTGGCAGGTACAGGGATTAGTAATTCACCCCTCCACTTT
CASSLAGTGISNSPLHF
>TRBV2|NA|NA|TRBJ1-5
TGTGCCAGTCTGGGGGGGTATAGCAATCAGCCCCAGCATTTT
CASLGGYSNQPQHF
>TRBV4-1|TRBD2|NA|TRBJ2-5
TGCGCCAGCAGCCAAGATGGGCTAGCGAACTCTGTAGCGGGTGAGGAGACCCAGTACTTC
CASSQDGLANSVAGEETQYF
>TRBV11-2|TRBD2|NA|TRBJ2-2
TGTGCCAGCAGACTACAAGGGACTAGATGGACCGGGGAGCTGTTTTTT
CASRLQGTRWTGELFF
>TRBV7-2|NA|NA|TRBJ2-1
TGTGCCAGCAGCTTAGGGCTAGCGAACGATGAGCAGTTCTTC
CASSLGLANDEQFF
>TRBV18|NA|NA|TRBJ2-7
TGTGCCAGCTCCCGAAACCGGGACACGGAACCCTACGAGCAGTACTTC
CASSRNRDTEPYEQYF
>TRBV6-2/TRBV6-3|NA|NA|TRBJ2-7
TGTGCCAGCAGTTACCTTCCGGAGCCCCACGAGCAGTACTTC
CASSYLPEPHEQYF
>TRBV21-1|NA|NA|TRBJ2-7
TGTGCCAGCGGGACGGGACAGGACCCCTACGAGCAGTACTTC
CASGTGQDPYEQYF
>TRBV4-1|TRBD1|NA|TRBJ1-5
TGCGCCAGCAGCCAATTATCGACAGGGCAGGGTCAGCCCCAGCATTTT
CASSQLSTGQGQPQHF
>TRBV24-1|NA|few|TRBJ1-2
TGTGCCACCAGTGCATCAGGGGTTCTGGGCTACACCTTC
CATSASGVLGYTF
>TRBV5-1|TRBD1|few|TRBJ1-1
TGCGCCAGCAGCTATGGGGACAGGGGGCAGGGTACTGAAGCTTTCTTT
CASSYGDRGQGTEAFF
>TRBV5-1|NA|few|TRBJ1-2
TGCGCCAGCAGCTTGTTTAACGGTGAGGATGGCTACACCTTC
CASSLFNGEDGYTF
>TRBV2|NA|NA|TRBJ1-3
TGTGCCAGCAGTGGGTACCCAGGGCTATCTGGAAACACCATATATTTT
CASSGYPGLSGNTIYF
>TRBV7-2|NA|NA|TRBJ1-5
TGTGCCAGCAGCCGGGACACGTCCGATCAGCCCCAGCATTTT
CASSRDTSDQPQHF
>TRBV9|TRBD1|NA|TRBJ2-3
TGTGCCAGCAGCGCTCAGGGGGTACCGACAGATACGCAGTATTTT
CASSAQGVPTDTQYF
>TRBV7-8|TRBD1|NA|TRBJ2-7
TGTGCCAGCAGCTTGCGGACAGGGCACTACGAGCAGTACTTC
CASSLRTGHYEQYF
>TRBV19|TRBD2|NA|TRBJ2-3
TGTGCCAGTAGTATTTGGGGAGGGCCCCCAGATACGCAGTATTTT
CASSIWGGPPDTQYF